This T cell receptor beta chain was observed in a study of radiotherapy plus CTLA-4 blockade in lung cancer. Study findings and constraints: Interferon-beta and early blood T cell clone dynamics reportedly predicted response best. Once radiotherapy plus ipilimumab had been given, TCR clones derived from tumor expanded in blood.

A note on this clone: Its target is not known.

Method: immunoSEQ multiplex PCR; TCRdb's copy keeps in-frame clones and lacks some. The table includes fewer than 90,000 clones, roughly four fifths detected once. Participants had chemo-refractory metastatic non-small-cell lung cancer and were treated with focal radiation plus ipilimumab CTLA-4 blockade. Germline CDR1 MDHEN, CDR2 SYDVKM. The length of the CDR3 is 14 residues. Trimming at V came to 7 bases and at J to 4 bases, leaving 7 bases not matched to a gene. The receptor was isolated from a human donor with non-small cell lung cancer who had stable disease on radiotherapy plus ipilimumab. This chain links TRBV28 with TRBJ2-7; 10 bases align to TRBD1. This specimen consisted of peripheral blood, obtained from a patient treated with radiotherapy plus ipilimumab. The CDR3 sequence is CASTGDRGVYEQYF. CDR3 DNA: TGTGCCAGCACGGGGGACAGGGGTGTATACGAGCAGTACTTC.